Described below is a single T cell receptor (beta chain) sequence and its context. Germline V gene sequence: CDR1 SGHTS, CDR2 YDEGEE. Trimming removed 4 bases from V and 10 bases from J; junction bases left unmatched: 11. The CDR3 consists of 14 residues. The data derive from a study of blood T cell repertoires in COVID-19. Method: immunoSEQ multiplex PCR; TCRdb's copy keeps in-frame clones and lacks some. The profile covers some 110,000 clones, with 84% appearing a single time and 26% taken by the ten largest. The clonotype originates from a man in his sixties with acute or convalescent COVID-19. V usage is TRBV5-8 and J usage is TRBJ1-1; 9 nucleotides match TRBD1. Specimen: peripheral blood. This chain's CDR3 is CASSIRAGTGSAFF. The CDR3 region has the DNA TGTGCCAGCAGCATACGTGCCGGGACAGGGTCAGCTTTCTTT.